This TCR beta chain was profiled in a study of kidney transplant recipient with SARS-CoV-2 infection. This clonotype was detected many times. Each CDR3 protein is one row after TCRdb ran MiXCR on the reads. The sample lists 200,000 to 300,000 distinct CDR3 sequences, less than 35% seen once, with less than 8.5% in the top ten. The CDR3 consists of 12 residues. Germline V gene lookup returns CDR1 SQVTM and CDR2 ANQGSEA. The V end lost 6 bases, the J end lost 7 bases, and 12 bases lay between the germline ends. Sample: a blood sample, taken at baseline and on roughly day 120 from a kidney transplant recipient. This chain links TRBV29-1 with TRBJ2-2; TRBD1 is a possible D gene (6 bases). This clonotype was obtained from a male patient in his thirties who had COVID-19 and was a kidney transplant recipient. Some T cells may have come from the graft donor. CDR3 DNA: TGCAGCGTCCTACAGGGAGACGGGGAGCTGTTTTTT. Amino acid sequence: CSVLQGDGELFF.